This TCR beta chain stems from a study of shared clonotypes between healthy human individuals. Across the study: Per donor, three plates held CD4 naive cells, three held CD4 memory, two held CD8 naive and one held CD8 memory. Points from the study as a whole: Around 5% of naive CD4 clonotypes were common to a few donors. Rarefaction exposed incomplete sorted-subset sequencing despite large depth.

Naive CD8 cells were CD45RO-negative, positively selected for CCR7, excluding terminally differentiated effector memory CD45RA+ cells. Sequencing used immunoSEQ multiplex PCR; TCRdb keeps in-frame clones, though not all of them. Here the sample spans about 2.1 million clones, 90% to 95% being singletons. Points on this clone: Its antigen is not known.

CDR1 SGHDT and CDR2 YYEEEE come from the germline V gene. This CDR3 is 12 amino acids long. V lost 4 bases to trimming and J lost 1 base, with 6 bases between them. This sequence originates from a man younger than 35 in good health. Some clones in this sample may be carry-over from other donors' samples. Sequencing used naive CD8+ T cells from PBMCs. The gene calls are TRBV5-6 and TRBJ2-7; unclear D gene. CDR3 residues: CASSLKSYEQYF. The CDR3, as DNA: TGTGCCAGCAGCCTAAAATCCTACGAGCAGTACTTC.